This TCR beta chain is from a study of blood T cells in healthy people across ages. Extraction of total RNA produced a minimum of 5 micrograms from each sample. Sample-barcoded 5' priming and a J-beta primer mix drove a second PCR of roughly 6 to 12 cycles. Every cDNA was tagged by a template-switch adaptor with 12 random nucleotides. TCRdb itself ran the 5' RACE reads through MiXCR, one entry per CDR3 protein. The top ten clones hold 15% to 20% of a sample with 790,000 or so distinct CDR3 sequences, around 45% of them seen once. Findings of the study overall: A roughly linear age-dependent decrease characterized TCR beta diversity per million T cells.

As concerns this clonotype: Its matching antigen is unknown. It may be a read error: a sequence one base away is much more abundant.

Germline CDR1 SGHRS, CDR2 YFSETQ. The CDR3 sequence is 14 residues long. Trimming stripped 4 bases from V and 6 bases from J, with 14 bases between. This TCR was sampled from a man older than 75 in good health. The specimen sequenced was blood. The chain recombines TRBV5-1 with TRBJ1-5; D may be TRBD1 (6 bases). The CDR3 DNA reads TGCGCCAGCAGCGAGAGGGGGGGATGTCAGCCCCAGCATTTT. This encodes CASSERGGCQPQHF.